This T cell receptor beta chain was retrieved from a study of T cells in women clearing cervical HPV infection (dated by TCRdb to the late 2010s). Regarding the research as a whole: Cases were about two dozen women with histologically confirmed HPV16-related CIN3 or worse, including a couple of invasive cancers. The controls were fewer than 30 women whose single incident HPV16 infection cleared within 12 months with no development of precancer or cancer. Blood from cases was collected at the visit where the lesion was first found, while blood from controls was collected once the infection could no longer be detected. For cases, a median interval of about 150 days, with an interquartile range of roughly 85 to 220 days, was observed between lesion detection and blood sampling. Because only a few women had HLA typing data, the possibility that HLA type acted as a confounder could not be ruled out. An exploratory proof-of-principle case-control study, nested within the Guanacaste HPV Natural History Study in Costa Rica, was conducted to compare TCR repertoires across cervical HPV16 outcomes. Cases and controls were matched on age within five years and on year of sample collection. Cases had a median age of roughly 30 years compared with under 40 for controls, and baseline characteristics showed no significant differences between the groups. The parent cohort enrolled 9,800 or so women aged 18 or older in Guanacaste, Costa Rica, during about 1993 to 1994 and followed them for roughly seven years. As quality controls, five blinded duplicates were added to each group, bringing the total to about 60 samples made up of some 50 participants and 10 replicates. Overall results and qualifications from the work: Lower TRBV6-7 relative abundance was observed in cases than in controls (about 0.1% versus 0.15%; Bonferroni P = 0.0008). Because the number of T cells in each sample was unknown, differences in richness could reflect differing T-cell content rather than repertoire biology. CIN3+ cases had significantly higher TCR repertoire richness than controls across sequencing depths, but evenness did not differ between the groups. The cross-sectional design could not show whether associations preceded infection or resulted from it; effector/memory subsets and HPV-specific T cells were not isolated. Random forest classifiers combining richness and V gene abundances distinguished cases from controls with an estimated AUC of approximately 0.83.

Every participant had a single incident cervical HPV16 infection, and prevalent HPV16 infections were excluded. Cervical HPV DNA was detected by MY09/MY11 PCR, and genotyping was performed by dot-blot hybridization. Roughly 16 mL of heparinized blood were centrifuged, and the buffy coat was split into aliquots, frozen at -30 degrees C, and then kept at -80 degrees C. Genomic DNA was extracted from buffy coat specimens using QIAGEN kits. CDR1 and CDR2, per the germline V gene (reference sequence), are GTSNPN and SVGIG. V is clipped by 2 bases and J by 7 bases, and the sequence between their germline boundaries is 12 bases long. Reading from cysteine to phenylalanine, the CDR3 counts 13 amino acids. Sequencing covers 30 bases of the CDR3, shown here with the frame starting at base 1. Points on this clone: It lacks a known antigen. Read data end 3 residues before the CDR3 end; the end is taken from the germline J gene.

The immunoSEQ assay used multiplex PCR to amplify TCR beta CDR3 regions from an average of roughly 1,200 ng of genomic DNA per sample. Primer bias was corrected in the assay by using a complete synthetic TCR repertoire to establish an amplification baseline. The amplicons were sequenced on the Illumina platform. The published analysis was carried out like this. Error correction of the sequences involved clustering with frequency ratios plus a modified nearest-neighbor algorithm, after which the sequences were analyzed in the immunoSEQ Analyzer using IMGT gene definitions. At each rarefaction depth, TCR richness and evenness were averaged over 20 rarefaction repeats, and samples with fewer sequences than the depth were excluded. Wilcoxon rank sum tests with FDR correction were used to compare V, D and J gene relative abundances between the groups. In the blinded duplicates, the intraclass correlation was around 96% for TCR richness and averaged about 80% across 65 to 85 gene segments. What TCRdb holds here is the immuneACCESS table cut down to in-frame rearrangements. Part of the clones is not present; checked against another copy, under half of the missing clones reflect an unresolved V gene, and the others are unexplained. D and trimming were read from the DNA, whereas the V and J calls and clone size are those reported in that table. The sample table gives approximately 52,000 clones. The ten top clones hold about 1.6% of the sample.

The sequence links TRBV30 to TRBJ1-3, and TRBD1 may be the D gene, going by 6 matching bases. Sequenced sample: blood buffy coat. The receptor was derived from a woman between 18 and 70 years old with a cervical HPV16 infection that either progressed to CIN3+ or cleared (not recorded which). Incomplete CDR3 DNA: TGTGCCTGGAGTCCCAAGGGGGGGAACACC. The encoded protein is CAWSPKGGNT. The entire CDR3 protein reads CAWSPKGGNTIYF.